This T cell receptor (beta chain) was observed in a study of blood T cell repertoires in COVID-19 (dated by TCRdb to about 2020). Regarding the complete study: The collaborator samples originated in the United States, Italy and Spain and spanned the acute and convalescent phases of COVID-19. The material from the prospective study consisted of cDNA or gDNA derived from T cells, B-cell-depleted T cells, or PBMCs. Samples were obtained from the ongoing ImmuneRACE study (first 160 participants) and from about 1,300 subjects provided by 6 global collaborators. A de-identified subject ID, COVID-19 status, age in years and sex were almost always included in the sample metadata. Where HLA class I and class II types were available, the types were taken from metadata supplied by the sample provider, not from assay-based typing. The dataset comprised deeply sampled blood TCRbeta repertoires from subjects exposed to, actively infected with, or recovered from COVID-19. A freely available public database, intended as a resource for researchers studying the immune response to SARS-CoV-2, is where the repertoires were released. The full study reports these points: Clinical and demographic metadata were provided uncurated, with the amount varying by source and participant.

Whole blood was collected in K2EDTA tubes by collaborating institutions according to the institutions' own protocols. Collaborator samples were shipped for TCRbeta analysis as frozen whole blood, isolated PBMCs, or DNA extracted from either sample type. TCRbeta CDR3 regions were amplified from genomic DNA using the immunoSEQ Assay, a bias-controlled multiplex PCR. The paper's processing steps were these. The number of nucleated cells in each sample was estimated by amplification of reference gene primers within the assay. To quantify the absolute abundance of each unique TCRbeta CDR3 rearrangement, sequence reads were collapsed and filtered. For each sample, productive Simpson clonality was calculated as the square root of Simpson's diversity index across productive rearrangements. The source is immuneACCESS, and TCRdb retained only in-frame sequences with V and J called. Part of the clones is not carried over; for the studies checked, unresolved V genes explain less than half of this, and the remainder is unexplained. V and J calls and clone size come straight from that table; D and trimming were deduced from the DNA. Recorded for this sample are roughly 250,000 clones; approximately 84% of them occurred a single time. Clones ranked in the top ten supply under 2% of the sample.

This clone was seen only once. No antigen is known for it. The input lacks base qualities; no much larger clone sits a single base away. The cysteine opens and the phenylalanine closes a CDR3 of 16 amino acids. The read is trimmed to its CDR3 DNA, 48 bases read in frame from base 1. Reading the germline V gene gives CDR1 MNHNS and CDR2 SASEGT. V lost 2 bases and J lost 1 base; the stretch between them is 12 bases long. This receptor was identified in a woman over 75 with acute or convalescent COVID-19. The sample was peripheral blood. Rearrangement joined TRBV6-1 to TRBJ1-3; no D gene can be assigned with confidence. The DNA is as follows: TGTGCCAGCAGTGAACGGCACAGCAGTTCTGGAAACACCATATATTTT. Translation gives CASSERHSSSGNTIYF.